This entry lists 11 T cell receptor beta chains sequenced from one sample in a study of type 1 and type 2 diabetes patients. Amplification started from genomic DNA. A primer set of 30 forward and 13 reverse primers amplified the CDR3. A single record per CDR3 protein comes from TCRdb applying MiXCR to the multiplex PCR reads. The sample includes under 300,000 distinct CDR3 sequences, more than 45% of them seen just once. Sequenced: peripheral blood mononuclear cells (PBMCs). Receptor source: a man aged 18 to 30 with type 2 diabetes.

Note on this clonotype: In this CDR3 the conserved last residue, phenylalanine or tryptophan, is missing, so a read error is likely. The chain combines TRBV2 with TRBJ1-2; 9 bases fit TRBD1. The CDR3 is made up of 13 amino acids. Germline V gene lookup returns CDR1 SNHLY and CDR2 FYNNEI. V lost 6 bases and J lost 6; bases outside the gene matches: 5. The CDR3 coding sequence is TGTGCCAGCAGCGGACAGGGGAGGGATGGCTACACCATC. This encodes CASSGQGRDGYTI.

V usage is TRBV5-1 and J usage is TRBJ2-7; possible D gene TRBD2, 5 bases. Germline V gene lookup returns CDR1 SGHRS and CDR2 YFSETQ. The CDR3 runs 13 residues. Trimming stripped 5 bases from V and 1 base from J, with 10 bases between. The CDR3 region is CASRGAPSYEQYF. CDR3 DNA sequence: TGCGCCAGCAGGGGAGCCCCTTCCTACGAGCAGTACTTC.

The table lists this clonotype with a few counts. CDR3 nucleotides: TGTGCCAGCAGCTTGGGCGGTAGCGCTGAAGCTTTCTTT. Translating it yields CASSLGGSAEAFF. The rearrangement joins TRBV12-3 or TRBV12-4 to TRBJ1-1, with D uncertain. Trimming removed 6 bases from V and 6 bases from J, with 14 bases in between. The CDR3 runs 13 residues.

The chain carries TRBV3-1 and TRBJ1-6; the D is unclear. V lost 4 bases and J 6 bases, leaving 16 bases between the germline ends. Germline CDR1 and CDR2: LGHDT and YNNKEL (reference sequence). The CDR3 spans 16 residues. The CDR3 DNA sequence: TGTGCCAGCAGCCTCCGTAAGGGAGGGATTAATTCACCCCTCCACTTT. This gives the protein CASSLRKGGINSPLHF. The full variable domain, with the rest looked up from reference TRBV3-1 and TRBJ1-6, is DTAVSQTPKYLVTQMGNDKSIKCEQNLGHDTMYWYKQDSKKFLKIMFSYNNKELIINETVPNRFSPKSPDKAHLNLHINSLELGDSAVYFCASSLRKGGINSPLHFGNGTRLTVT.

This clonotype has ten or more counts. The V gene is TRBV30, the J gene TRBJ2-7, with D unclear. CDR3 size: 12 residues. Germline V lookup: CDR1 GTSNPN, CDR2 SVGIG (reference sequence). Between the trimmed V and J ends, which lost 1 base and 3 bases, there was a span of 7 bases. CDR3 coding DNA: TGTGCCTGGAGTGCCCCAAGCTACGAGCAGTACTTC. Its translation is CAWSAPSYEQYF.

This clonotype was counted once. The junction departs from germline at one end; a sequencing error may be responsible. This chain links TRBV25-1 with TRBJ2-7; TRBD1 is a possible D gene (6 bases). The CDR3 sequence is 14 residues long. The V gene's germline CDR1 is MGHDK and CDR2 SYGVNS. In nucleotides, the CDR3 is TGCGCCAGCAGTGATAACAGGGAAACCTACGAGCAGTACTTC. Amino acid sequence: CASSDNRETYEQYF.

This clonotype was detected a few times. The chain recombines TRBV5-1 with TRBJ2-7; D ambiguous. V gave up 0 bases and J gave up 7 bases, with 11 bases separating them. This CDR3 is built from 13 residues. Germline lookup yields CDR1 SGHRS and CDR2 YFSETQ. CDR3 loop: CASSLVGKWEQYF. The CDR3 bases are TGCGCCAGCAGCTTGGTAGGGAAGTGGGAGCAGTACTTC.

This chain links TRBV4-2 with TRBJ1-4; the D is unclear. This CDR3 is 13 amino acids long. V lost 4 bases and J lost 4, with 7 bases in between. Per germline, CDR1 LGHNA and CDR2 YNFKEQ. This chain's CDR3 is CASSPQNNEKLFF. The DNA of the CDR3 is TGTGCCAGCAGCCCACAGAATAATGAAAAACTGTTTTTT.

V gene TRBV2 combines with J gene TRBJ2-5; possibly TRBD2 for D (6 bases). CDR1 is SNHLY and CDR2 is FYNNEI in the germline V gene. V was shortened by 2 bases and J by 5 bases, with 18 bases between the two germline ends. CDR3 size: 16 residues. The CDR3 DNA sequence: TGTGCCAGCAGTGAAAGGGACTCTCCAGCTTTGGAGACCCAGTACTTC. This gives the protein CASSERDSPALETQYF.

V gene TRBV11-2 combines with J gene TRBJ2-1; 10 bases align to TRBD1. The CDR3 runs to 13 residues. Germline values: CDR1 SGHAT, CDR2 FQNNGV. Losses at the gene ends were 1 base for V and 10 bases for J; bases not matched to a gene: 1. For the CDR3, the DNA is TGTGCCAGCAGCTTAGCGGGACAGGGGGAGCAGTTCTTC. Translated: CASSLAGQGEQFF.

With regard to this clonotype: Mismatch with germline at one junction end may stem from a read error. V usage is TRBV10-1 and J usage is TRBJ2-7; a possible D gene is TRBD2 (6 bases). CDR3 size: 14 residues. Germline CDR1 and CDR2: WNHNN and SYGVQD (reference sequence). The CDR3: CASSSEGPTSEQYF. The CDR3 region has the DNA TGTGCCAGCAGTTCGGAGGGGCCGACTAGCGAGCAGTACTTC.